A single sample is the source of the 8 T cell receptor beta chains below, sequenced in a study of identical twins. TCRdb independently ran MiXCR on the 5' RACE reads; one entry per CDR3 protein. Among some 1,600,000 distinct CDR3 sequences, less than 40% were seen once, and the ten largest hold around 0.3%. Sequenced material: cord blood. The receptors stem from a newborn girl in good health.

This chain connects TRBV24-1 to TRBJ2-7, with D possibly matching TRBD1 (5 bases). Germline V gene sequence: CDR1 KGHDR, CDR2 SFDVKD. The germline V and J ends were trimmed by 3 bases and 10 bases, with 12 bases remaining between them. CDR3 length: 12 residues. The CDR3 bases are TGTGCCACCAGTGATCCCCCCAGGGCCCAGTACTTC. Protein product: CATSDPPRAQYF.

The chain links TRBV9 to TRBJ2-1; the match to TRBD2 covers 10 bases. This CDR3 is built from 16 residues. Trimming took 0 bases from V and 6 from J; bases not matched to a gene: 6. Germline CDR1 and CDR2: SGDLS and YYNGEE. In DNA form, the CDR3 reads TGTGCCAGCAGCGTAGTTCTCGGGACTAGCGCCAATGAGCAGTTCTTC. Translating gives CASSVVLGTSANEQFF. The entire variable domain, with the rest obtained from reference TRBV9 and TRBJ2-1, is as follows: DSGVTQTPKHLITATGQRVTLRCSPRSGDLSVYWYQQSLDQGLQFLIQYYNGEERAKGNILERFSAQQFPDLHSELNLSSLELGDSALYFCASSVVLGTSANEQFFGPGTRLTVL.

CDR3 loop: CASSLDMTGSSYEQYF. In DNA, the CDR3 is TGTGCCAGCAGCTTAGACATGACAGGATCCTCCTACGAGCAGTACTTC. The chain carries TRBV7-9 and TRBJ2-7; D might be TRBD1 (6 bases). The CDR3 runs 16 residues. Germline V gene sequence: CDR1 SEHNR, CDR2 FQNEAQ (reference sequence). V was clipped by 1 base and J by 0 bases, with 13 bases between them.

This sequence joins TRBV5-1 and TRBJ1-4; 10 bases are shared with TRBD1. The germline V gene has CDR1 SGHRS and CDR2 YFSETQ. V was clipped by 0 bases and J by 7 bases; unmatched bases: 3. The CDR3 extends over 15 amino acids. CDR3 nucleotides: TGCGCCAGCAGCTTGGCCGGGACAGGGGTTGAAAAACTGTTTTTT. As protein: CASSLAGTGVEKLFF.

The rearrangement joins TRBV20-1 to TRBJ2-7, with TRBD1 matching 9 bases. The germline CDR1 and CDR2 sequences are DFQATT and SNEGSKA (reference sequence). Trimming at V came to 5 bases and at J to 0 bases, leaving 5 bases not matched to a gene. CDR3 length: 14 amino acids. CDR3: CSAVDRGFSYEQYF. As DNA, the CDR3 is TGCAGTGCTGTGGACAGGGGTTTCTCCTACGAGCAGTACTTC.

At least ten counts were recorded for this clonotype. The rearrangement links TRBV12-3 or TRBV12-4 to TRBJ2-7, with 8 bases matching TRBD1. J lost 5 bases, V lost 5 bases, and 8 bases had no gene match. The CDR3 has 14 amino acids. CDR3 DNA sequence: TGTGCCAGCAGTCACCGGACAGGGAGTAACGAGCAGTACTTC. Translation: CASSHRTGSNEQYF.

This clonotype was observed many times. V is TRBV29-1 and J is TRBJ2-1, with D perhaps TRBD1 (5 bases). In germline, CDR1 is SQVTM, CDR2 ANQGSEA. Trimming took 2 bases from V and 0 from J, leaving 11 bases between them. This CDR3 contains 15 residues. The CDR3 protein is CSVELGPTSYNEQFF. In nucleotides, the CDR3 is TGCAGCGTTGAATTGGGGCCCACCTCCTACAATGAGCAGTTCTTC.

This clonotype was seen many times. The junction departs from the called germline gene at one end, perhaps through a read error. The rearrangement uses TRBV5-1 and TRBJ2-1; no firm D call. The CDR3 contains 12 residues. Germline CDR1 is SGHRS and CDR2 is YFSETQ. The CDR3 bases are TGTGCCAGCAGTTTCTTAGACAATGAGCAGTTCTTC. As protein: CASSFLDNEQFF.